The 14 T cell receptor beta chains below come from one sample, sequenced in a study of shared clonotypes between healthy human individuals (dated by TCRdb to about 2020). Libraries were prepared through the immunoSEQ multiplex PCR assay. TCRdb stores this immuneACCESS table with in-frame sequences only. Part of the clones is absent; in the studies checked, under half of the shortfall reflects unresolved V genes, and no reason is known for the rest. The sample records approximately 2,300,000 clones, 85% to 95% of which are singletons. More than 0.35% of the sample rests with the top ten. The sample was naive CD4+ T cells from PBMCs. The cell subset or site label for this specimen denotes: CD45RA+ positively selected. These TCRs come from a man aged 18 to 30 in good health. Some clones in this sample may be carry-over from other donors' samples.

In regard to this clone: Compared with germline, one end of the junction differs, possibly owing to a read error. The chain uses TRBV6-4 and TRBJ1-2; TRBD1 agrees at 8 bases. This CDR3 has 15 amino acids. Germline CDR1 MRHNA, CDR2 SNTAGT. The CDR3 nucleotides are TGTGCCAGCCGACAGGGGAGTGGGTCTAACTATGGCCACACCTTC. This translates into CASRQGSGSNYGHTF.

Points on this clone: This sample also contains other DNA sequences that code for the same CDR3. The rearrangement links TRBV7-2 to TRBJ2-1; no clear D gene. Between the trimmed V and J ends, which lost 2 bases and 1 base, there was a span of 6 bases. This CDR3 has 14 residues. Germline V gives CDR1 SGHTA, CDR2 FQGNSA. DNA of the CDR3: TGTGCCAGCAGCTTACTGGGTTCCTACAATGAGCAGTTCTTC. It codes for CASSLLGSYNEQFF.

V usage is TRBV11-2 and J usage is TRBJ1-5; TRBD1 aligns across 10 bases. Germline-derived CDR1 and CDR2 are SGHAT and FQNNGV. The CDR3 runs to 15 residues. After removal of 5 bases from V and 7 bases from J, the junction contained 8 bases not matched to a gene. Written as DNA, the CDR3 is TGTGCCAGCAGCACGGGGACAGGGGTTAGCCAGCCCCAGCATTTT. Translation gives CASSTGTGVSQPQHF. Looking up the rest from reference TRBV11-2 and TRBJ1-5 gives the full variable domain: EAGVAQSPRYKIIEKRQSVAFWCNPISGHATLYWYQQILGQGPKLLIQFQNNGVVDDSQLPKDRFSAERLKGVDSTLKIQPAKLEDSAVYLCASSTGTGVSQPQHFGDGTRLSIL.

The V and J genes are TRBV7-9 and TRBJ1-2; unclear D gene. The germline V gene encodes CDR1 SEHNR and CDR2 FQNEAQ (reference sequence). This CDR3 spans 16 amino acids. V was shortened by 2 bases and J by 8 bases, with 21 bases between the two germline ends. CDR3 sequence: CASSLSGSLFSEGYTF. CDR3 DNA sequence: TGTGCCAGCAGCTTATCCGGCAGCCTATTTTCGGAGGGCTACACCTTC.

The rearrangement uses TRBV5-1 and TRBJ1-3, with D possibly matching TRBD1 (6 bases). This CDR3 comprises 14 residues. Per the germline V gene, CDR1 is SGHRS and CDR2 is YFSETQ. Deletions cut 2 bases from V and 4 bases from J, with 10 bases between. CDR3 loop: CASSFSGEGNTIYF. The DNA of the CDR3 is TGCGCCAGCAGCTTTTCAGGGGAAGGAAACACCATATATTTT.

The chain has TRBV6-5 and TRBJ1-1; weak D call: TRBD1 (6 bases). Deletions cut 6 bases from V and 0 bases from J, with 14 bases between. CDR1 and CDR2 from the germline V gene are MNHEY and SVGAGI. The CDR3 spans 15 residues. The CDR3 protein is CASSRGGALNTEAFF. In DNA form, the CDR3 reads TGTGCCAGCAGCCGGGGGGGGGCATTGAACACTGAAGCTTTCTTT.

The chain uses TRBV15 and TRBJ2-1, with D perhaps TRBD1 or TRBD2 (6 bases each). Germline V gene data show CDR1 as LNHNV and CDR2 as YYDKDF (reference sequence). The CDR3 loop spans 16 amino acids. Deletions cut 0 bases from V and 12 bases from J, with 21 bases between. The CDR3: CATSRERGAWAQVQFF. The CDR3 DNA follows: TGTGCCACCAGCAGAGAAAGGGGGGCCTGGGCCCAGGTGCAGTTCTTC.

Of note for this clone: Distinct nucleotide sequences in the sample also encode this CDR3. The chain joins TRBV6-5 to TRBJ2-7, with D possibly called TRBD1 or TRBD2 (5 bases each). There are 12 residues in the CDR3. From germline, CDR1 is MNHEY and CDR2 SVGAGI. Trimming shortened V by 5 bases and J by 6 bases, and 11 bases separated the two germline ends. CDR3 sequence: CASSRDRLEQYF. The CDR3 DNA reads TGTGCCAGCAGTCGGGACCGTCTCGAGCAGTACTTC.

The gene calls are TRBV4-2 and TRBJ1-1, with no clear D. CDR1 is LGHNA, CDR2 YNFKEQ, per germline. V lost 1 base, J lost 5 bases, and 14 bases lay in between. The CDR3 spans 15 residues. CDR3 region: CASSQVSLLGTEAFF. CDR3 sequence (DNA): TGTGCCAGCAGCCAAGTTTCCCTCTTAGGGACTGAAGCTTTCTTT.

This chain links TRBV29-1 with TRBJ2-3; D is unresolved. This CDR3 is built from 14 residues. V was trimmed by 4 bases and J by 4 bases, leaving 15 bases between them. Germline assignment: CDR1 SQVTM and CDR2 ANQGSEA. The CDR3 is CSVVATPPADTQYF. The CDR3 nucleotides read TGCAGCGTTGTGGCCACCCCGCCCGCAGATACGCAGTATTTT.

Points on this clone: The same CDR3 arises from other DNA sequences in this sample as well. J is TRBJ2-6 and V is TRBV5-1, with D perhaps matching TRBD1 (5 bases). In germline, CDR1 is SGHRS, CDR2 YFSETQ. CDR3 size: 15 residues. V was cut by 4 bases and J by 0 bases, with 8 bases left in between. The CDR3 nucleotides are TGCGCCAGCAGCCCCAGGGTCTCTGGGGCCAACGTCCTGACTTTC. Its protein is CASSPRVSGANVLTF.

The chain combines TRBV28 with TRBJ1-3; 7 nucleotides align to TRBD1. V dropped 7 bases and J dropped 1; count of bases not matched to a gene: 7. This CDR3 contains 15 residues. Germline V CDR1 and CDR2: MDHEN, SYDVKM. CDR3 coding DNA: TGTGCCAGCATGGCAGGGGGACTGTCTGGAAACACCATATATTTT. Its translation: CASMAGGLSGNTIYF.

The V and J genes are TRBV5-1 and TRBJ1-2; possible D gene TRBD1, 5 bases. The V and J ends lost 10 bases and 4 bases respectively, with 17 bases between them. Looked up from germline, CDR1 is SGHRS and CDR2 is YFSETQ. The CDR3 spans 13 residues. The CDR3 DNA sequence: TGCGCCCCCCAGCGGCAGGGAACCTATGGCTACACCTTC. This sequence encodes CAPQRQGTYGYTF.

The chain carries TRBV7-8 and TRBJ2-1; tentative D call: TRBD2 (6 bases). Germline CDR1 and CDR2: SGHVS and FQNEAQ. The CDR3 runs to 17 residues. Trimming pared 1 base from V and 8 bases from J, leaving 21 bases between. The CDR3 DNA reads TGTGCCAGCAGCTTAGTTGTCGGGACTCTCCAAGCCGATGAGCAGTTCTTC. It codes for CASSLVVGTLQADEQFF.